Listed below are T cell receptor beta chains from one sample, sequenced in a study of cytomegalovirus exposure and HLA in healthy donors. Assay used: immunoSEQ multiplex PCR; TCRdb lists only in-frame clones, some missing. The data hold about 200,000 clones, with 79% observed a single time. The sample consisted of PBMCs. The receptors originated from a woman in her 30s in good health and CMV-seropositive. Both conserved end residues are part of each CDR3. The order of the fields is CDR3 protein, CDR3 DNA, clone size, D gene, V gene, J gene. D genes are given only for firm matches. Rows may omit the clone size; those that give it use once, few, many or a size class.

CDR3: CASSLGSGDQETQYF
DNA: TGTGCCAGCAGCTTAGGTTCCGGGGACCAAGAGACCCAGTACTTC
size: .
D: .
V: TRBV7-8
J: TRBJ2-5

CDR3: CASSQDRRAANTGELFF
DNA: TGCGCCAGCAGCCAAGATCGGAGGGCAGCGAACACCGGGGAGCTGTTTTTT
size: .
D: .
V: TRBV4-3
J: TRBJ2-2

CDR3: CASRKEVSSYNEQFF
DNA: TGCGCCAGCAGGAAGGAGGTAAGCTCCTACAATGAGCAGTTCTTC
size: once
D: .
V: TRBV4-1
J: TRBJ2-1

CDR3: CAWSANFQETQYF
DNA: TGTGCCTGGAGTGCCAACTTCCAAGAGACCCAGTACTTC
size: .
D: .
V: TRBV30
J: TRBJ2-5

CDR3: CASSAGQGTFSGANVLTF
DNA: TGCGCCAGCAGCGCCGGACAGGGGACTTTCTCTGGGGCCAACGTCCTGACTTTC
size: .
D: TRBD1
V: TRBV5-1
J: TRBJ2-6

CDR3: CASSLVVTPNSPLHF
DNA: TGTGCCAGCAGCTTAGTGGTAACACCTAATTCACCCCTCCACTTT
size: .
D: .
V: TRBV7-9
J: TRBJ1-6

CDR3: CASSLFPGGYNEQYF
DNA: TGTGCCAGCAGTTTATTTCCAGGGGGCTACAACGAGCAGTACTTC
size: .
D: TRBD1
V: TRBV27
J: TRBJ2-7

CDR3: CASSLKQGAGEQYF
DNA: TGTGCCAGCAGCCTCAAACAGGGGGCGGGAGAGCAGTACTTC
size: .
D: TRBD1
V: TRBV7-2
J: TRBJ2-7

CDR3: CASSPGPAGGGLDTQYF
DNA: TGCGCCAGCAGCCCCGGGCCAGCGGGAGGGGGGTTGGATACGCAGTATTTT
size: .
D: TRBD2
V: TRBV4-3
J: TRBJ2-3

CDR3: CASSPPTSGGEQFF
DNA: TGTGCCAGCTCACCACCAACTAGCGGGGGCGAGCAGTTCTTC
size: few
D: TRBD2
V: TRBV18
J: TRBJ2-1

CDR3: CASSHVVGGGTGKAYEQYF
DNA: TGCGCCAGCAGCCACGTCGTAGGGGGGGGAACTGGGAAAGCCTACGAGCAGTACTTC
size: few
D: .
V: TRBV4-3
J: TRBJ2-7

CDR3: CASSQVGTSGYNEQFF
DNA: TGTGCCAGCAGCCAAGTCGGGACTAGCGGGTACAATGAGCAGTTCTTC
size: .
D: TRBD2
V: TRBV4-2
J: TRBJ2-1

CDR3: CAIEFLQQGSPGELFF
DNA: TGTGCCATAGAATTCCTTCAACAGGGCTCCCCCGGGGAGCTGTTTTTT
size: .
D: .
V: TRBV7-9
J: TRBJ2-2

CDR3: CASSPRGGYTDTQYF
DNA: TGTGCCAGCAGCCCTCGGGGGGGGTACACAGATACGCAGTATTTT
size: .
D: TRBD2
V: TRBV11-2
J: TRBJ2-3

CDR3: CASSITSGRNNEQFF
DNA: TGTGCCAGTAGTATTACTAGCGGGAGGAACAATGAGCAGTTCTTC
size: .
D: TRBD2
V: TRBV19
J: TRBJ2-1

CDR3: CASSRPGQGAYEQYF
DNA: TGTGCCAGCAGCAGACCGGGACAGGGGGCATACGAGCAGTACTTC
size: .
D: TRBD1
V: TRBV7-2
J: TRBJ2-7

CDR3: CASSESLGAAYGYTF
DNA: TGCGCCAGCAGTGAGTCCTTGGGGGCGGCCTATGGCTACACCTTC
size: .
D: .
V: TRBV10-2
J: TRBJ1-2

CDR3: CASSLTSGSQETQYF
DNA: TGTGCCAGCAGTTTAACTAGCGGGAGCCAGGAGACCCAGTACTTC
size: .
D: TRBD2
V: TRBV6-5
J: TRBJ2-5

CDR3: CATSRDLGHRNEKLFF
DNA: TGTGCCACCAGCAGAGATCTGGGGCACCGTAATGAAAAACTGTTTTTT
size: few
D: .
V: TRBV15
J: TRBJ1-4

CDR3: CASSDGQGVWKTVF
DNA: TGTGCCAGCAGTGACGGACAGGGGGTCTGGAAAACTGTTTTT
size: .
D: TRBD1
V: TRBV2
J: TRBJ1-4

CDR3: CASSLVGRGNYGYTF
DNA: TGTGCCAGCAGCTTGGTCGGTCGGGGGAACTATGGCTACACCTTC
size: few
D: .
V: TRBV5-4
J: TRBJ1-2

CDR3: CASTLGPGDTEAFF
DNA: TGTGCCAGCACCCTAGGGCCAGGGGACACTGAAGCTTTCTTT
size: few
D: .
V: TRBV2
J: TRBJ1-1

CDR3: CASSVNLAGGPGANVLTF
DNA: TGTGCCAGCAGCGTAAATTTAGCGGGAGGGCCTGGGGCCAACGTCCTGACTTTC
size: .
D: TRBD2
V: TRBV9
J: TRBJ2-6

CDR3: CASSQDLGTEIYNEQFF
DNA: TGCGCCAGCAGCCAAGATCTGGGGACAGAGATTTACAATGAGCAGTTCTTC
size: .
D: TRBD1
V: TRBV4-3
J: TRBJ2-1

CDR3: CASSYDGTTSYEQYF
DNA: TGTGCCAGCAGTTACGACGGGACTACCTCCTACGAGCAGTACTTC
size: medium-sized
D: TRBD2
V: TRBV6-5
J: TRBJ2-7

CDR3: CASSSTGVNNQPQHF
DNA: TGTGCCAGCAGTTCGACAGGGGTTAACAATCAGCCCCAGCATTTT
size: .
D: TRBD1
V: TRBV6-6
J: TRBJ1-5

CDR3: CAWNFAGGNEKLFF
DNA: TGTGCCTGGAATTTCGCAGGGGGGAACGAAAAACTGTTTTTT
size: .
D: TRBD1
V: TRBV30
J: TRBJ1-4

CDR3: CASSPPPASGRQETQYF
DNA: TGCGCCAGCAGCCCACCGCCGGCTAGCGGGAGACAAGAGACCCAGTACTTC
size: .
D: TRBD2
V: TRBV4-1
J: TRBJ2-5

CDR3: CASREPGLNEKLFF
DNA: TGTGCCAGCAGAGAACCGGGTCTTAATGAAAAACTGTTTTTT
size: .
D: .
V: TRBV6-1
J: TRBJ1-4

CDR3: CASSFPSGGASEQYF
DNA: TGTGCCAGCAGCTTCCCTAGCGGGGGGGCCAGCGAGCAGTACTTC
size: .
D: TRBD2
V: TRBV11-2
J: TRBJ2-7

CDR3: CASSEVAGDTDTQYF
DNA: TGTGCCAGCAGTGAAGTGGCAGGGGACACAGATACGCAGTATTTT
size: .
D: .
V: TRBV6-1
J: TRBJ2-3

CDR3: CASSPDRAMGYEQYF
DNA: TGTGCCAGCAGCCCTGACAGGGCCATGGGTTACGAGCAGTACTTC
size: .
D: TRBD1
V: TRBV5-6
J: TRBJ2-7

CDR3: CASSSGQANTEAFF
DNA: TGTGCCAGCAGTTCGGGACAGGCGAACACTGAAGCTTTCTTT
size: .
D: TRBD1
V: TRBV6-5
J: TRBJ1-1

CDR3: CASSPGGYTYEQYF
DNA: TGCGCCAGCAGCCCCGGGGGGTACACCTACGAGCAGTACTTC
size: .
D: TRBD2
V: TRBV4-1
J: TRBJ2-7

CDR3: CAIAATGENIQYF
DNA: TGTGCCATCGCCGCGACAGGAGAAAACATTCAGTACTTC
size: .
D: .
V: TRBV10-3
J: TRBJ2-4

CDR3: CASRMTGAYGYTF
DNA: TGTGCCAGTAGAATGACAGGGGCCTATGGCTACACCTTC
size: .
D: TRBD1
V: TRBV19
J: TRBJ1-2

CDR3: CASTRTVNTEAFF
DNA: TGTGCCAGCACCAGGACAGTGAACACTGAAGCTTTCTTT
size: .
D: .
V: TRBV6-1
J: TRBJ1-1

CDR3: CASSNRGNTEAFF
DNA: TGTGCCAGCAGCAACAGGGGAAATACTGAAGCTTTCTTT
size: .
D: TRBD1
V: TRBV7-9
J: TRBJ1-1

CDR3: CASSLSGSNNEQFF
DNA: TGTGCCAGCAGCTTAAGCGGGAGTAACAATGAGCAGTTCTTC
size: .
D: TRBD2
V: TRBV7-9
J: TRBJ2-1

CDR3: CASSLGGLAGGPAYNEQFF
DNA: TGTGCCAGCAGCTTGGGGGGACTAGCGGGGGGGCCCGCCTACAATGAGCAGTTCTTC
size: .
D: TRBD2
V: TRBV5-8
J: TRBJ2-1

CDR3: CASSSETGGANVLTF
DNA: TGTGCCAGCAGCTCAGAGACGGGGGGGGCCAACGTCCTGACTTTC
size: .
D: .
V: TRBV5-4
J: TRBJ2-6

CDR3: CASSSTGGWTEAFF
DNA: TGTGCCAGCAGTTCGACAGGGGGATGGACTGAAGCTTTCTTT
size: few
D: TRBD1
V: TRBV2
J: TRBJ1-1

CDR3: CASSPVRGSSYNSPLHF
DNA: TGTGCCAGCTCACCAGTCCGGGGGAGCTCCTATAATTCACCCCTCCACTTT
size: .
D: .
V: TRBV18
J: TRBJ1-6

CDR3: CASSDGRGSGGYTF
DNA: TGCGCCAGCAGTGACGGCAGGGGGTCAGGTGGCTACACCTTC
size: .
D: TRBD1
V: TRBV10-2
J: TRBJ1-2

CDR3: CASSVGGLALDEQFF
DNA: TGTGCCAGCAGCGTAGGGGGACTAGCCCTTGATGAGCAGTTCTTC
size: .
D: TRBD2
V: TRBV9
J: TRBJ2-1

CDR3: CAISAEDEQFF
DNA: TGTGCCATCAGTGCCGAGGATGAGCAGTTCTTC
size: .
D: .
V: TRBV10-3
J: TRBJ2-1

CDR3: CASIPAPGHYEQYF
DNA: TGTGCCAGCATCCCCGCCCCGGGACACTACGAGCAGTACTTC
size: .
D: .
V: TRBV5-5
J: TRBJ2-7

CDR3: CASSPSPWDREQYF
DNA: TGTGCCAGCAGCCCCTCCCCGTGGGACAGGGAGCAGTACTTC
size: .
D: TRBD1
V: TRBV5-5
J: TRBJ2-7